A selection of T cell receptor beta chains follows, all from one sample in a study of cytomegalovirus exposure and HLA in healthy donors. Assay used: immunoSEQ multiplex PCR; TCRdb lists only in-frame clones, some missing. This sample's table reports roughly 110,000 clones. Specimen: PBMCs. Source of these receptors: a man in his forties or fifties in good health and CMV-seropositive. Each CDR3 is given with its conserved first and last residue. D genes are given only for firm matches.

CDR3 DNA,CDR3 protein,J gene,V gene,D gene
TGTGCCAGCAGCAAACTGGACAGGGAGTCCGGGGAGCTGTTTTTT,CASSKLDRESGELFF,TRBJ2-2,TRBV5-8,TRBD1
TGTGCCACCAGCAGAGACCGGGATCCCGGAAACACCATATATTTT,CATSRDRDPGNTIYF,TRBJ1-3,TRBV15,-
TGTGCCAGAGAGCGGGAGGATAGTGAGCAGTACTTC,CAREREDSEQYF,TRBJ2-7,TRBV6-4,TRBD2
TGTGCCAGCAGCGTGCGGCAGGGCGGTGAAAAACTGTTTTTT,CASSVRQGGEKLFF,TRBJ1-4,TRBV9,-
TGTGCCAGCAGCCAAGAAGGGACAGCCTCCTACGAGCAGTACTTC,CASSQEGTASYEQYF,TRBJ2-7,TRBV7-3,TRBD1
TGTGCCAGCTCGCTACCGGGAACAGACTACGAGCAGTACTTC,CASSLPGTDYEQYF,TRBJ2-7,TRBV18,-
TGTGCCAGCAGCCTCTCAGCTGGAAACACCATATATTTT,CASSLSAGNTIYF,TRBJ1-3,TRBV6-5,-
TGTGCCAGCAGCGCGCGACTAGCGGGAGGGACCAATGAGCAGTTCTTC,CASSARLAGGTNEQFF,TRBJ2-1,TRBV9,TRBD2
TGTACCACGACTAGCGTGAACTACAATGAGCAGTTCTTC,CTTTSVNYNEQFF,TRBJ2-1,TRBV15,TRBD2
TGTGCCAGCAGTGAAACGCTCTGGGACAGGTTGGGCGGAAACACCATATATTTT,CASSETLWDRLGGNTIYF,TRBJ1-3,TRBV25-1,TRBD1
TGTGCCAGCAGCCAATTAGTCATTTACGAGCAGTACTTC,CASSQLVIYEQYF,TRBJ2-7,TRBV16,-
TGTGCCACCACAGGGGGTAGGGTCTATGGCTACACCTTC,CATTGGRVYGYTF,TRBJ1-2,TRBV28,TRBD1
TGTGCCAACTCGATAGGGCACGGGGGGGATACGCAGTATTTT,CANSIGHGGDTQYF,TRBJ2-3,TRBV6-1,TRBD2
TGTGCCAGCAGCCTACTAGCGGGAGCGCCAGATACGCAGTATTTT,CASSLLAGAPDTQYF,TRBJ2-3,TRBV6-6,TRBD2
TGTGCTAGCAGCTCCGCAAATAATAGCGGGAGGGCCAGTGAGACCCAGTACTTC,CASSSANNSGRASETQYF,TRBJ2-5,TRBV7-7,TRBD2
TGTGCCAGCAGCTTAGGGCCAGGACAGGCGGTCATCTCTGGCTACACCTTC,CASSLGPGQAVISGYTF,TRBJ1-2,TRBV13,TRBD1
TGTGCCAGCAGCTTAAACAGGGGCGTCGGAGATACGCAGTATTTT,CASSLNRGVGDTQYF,TRBJ2-3,TRBV13,TRBD1
TGTGCCAGCAGCCCTAGCGGGATAGGTGATGAGCAGTTCTTC,CASSPSGIGDEQFF,TRBJ2-1,TRBV6-6,TRBD2
TGTGCCAGCAGTTTATTAGTTCCGGGAGACAGGGAGGACGAGCAGTACTTC,CASSLLVPGDREDEQYF,TRBJ2-7,TRBV28,-
TGTGCCAGCTCCGGAGGGCTAGGAGACATCTACAATGAGCAGTTCTTC,CASSGGLGDIYNEQFF,TRBJ2-1,TRBV7-2,-
TGTGCCAGCCGCCGACTAGCGGACTACAATGAGCAGTTCTTC,CASRRLADYNEQFF,TRBJ2-1,TRBV6-6,TRBD2
TGTGCCAGAAGCCCAAGGGGGGGCCGGGCTGAAGCTTTCTTT,CARSPRGGRAEAFF,TRBJ1-1,TRBV7-5,-
TGTGCCACCAGCTCTGGGGGACAGGGGGCAGAGACCCAGTACTTC,CATSSGGQGAETQYF,TRBJ2-5,TRBV15,TRBD1
TGTGCCAGCAGCCCAGTGGGGCAGGTCGGAAACACCATATATTTT,CASSPVGQVGNTIYF,TRBJ1-3,TRBV9,-
TGTGCCAGCAGTGAAGGGCCAGTTAATGAAAAACTGTTTTTT,CASSEGPVNEKLFF,TRBJ1-4,TRBV6-1,-
TGTGCCAGCAGCCGGACGGGGACAGGGTCCTACGAGCAGTACTTC,CASSRTGTGSYEQYF,TRBJ2-7,TRBV14,TRBD1